This T cell receptor beta chain was sequenced for a study of identical twins. Trimming cost V 2 bases and J 3 bases, with 10 bases left between them. Germline CDR1 is SEHNR and CDR2 is FQNEAQ (reference sequence). This CDR3 has 14 amino acids. TCRdb re-analysed the 5' RACE reads in MiXCR, keeping a single row per CDR3 protein. The sample records roughly 720,000 distinct CDR3 sequences, over 15% being singletons. Points from the study as a whole: Modeled out-of-frame TCR alpha sharing in monozygotic twins fell below observed levels.

This clonotype has only a few counts. Its specificity is not known. The same sample was also used in a study of T cells expressing NK-cell markers. That study reports: It was from sorted CD3+CD56+NKG2C+, CD3+CD56+NKG2C- and CD3+CD56-NKG2C+ T cells that TCR beta repertoires came.

The rearrangement joins TRBV7-9 to TRBJ1-2; D gene ambiguous. The TCR was taken from a woman aged 18-30 years in good health. Material: PBMCs. The CDR3 here is CASSLMTGDYGYTF. Written as DNA, the CDR3 is TGTGCCAGCAGCTTAATGACCGGCGACTATGGCTACACCTTC.